This entry describes one T cell receptor beta chain. With 10 bases removed from V and 8 bases from J, the gap between germline ends came to 27 bases. This CDR3 has 16 residues. Germline loops: CDR1 LNHDA, CDR2 SQIVND (reference sequence). The protocol was immunoSEQ multiplex PCR, while the TCRdb copy is restricted to in-frame clones and leaves out a portion. The sample consists of roughly 250,000 clones, 80% to 95% of them appearing once. The data derive from a study of blood T cell repertoires in COVID-19. The sequence derives from a woman aged 18 to 35 who had recovered from COVID-19. The chain combines TRBV19 with TRBJ1-5, with D maybe TRBD1 (6 bases). The sequenced sample consisted of PBMCs or T cells enriched from blood (not recorded which). Here the CDR3 reads CATSQLGAGFKEPQHF. CDR3 coding DNA: TGTGCCACCTCCCAGCTGGGGGCAGGGTTTAAGGAGCCCCAGCATTTT.